This T cell receptor (beta chain) comes out of a study of Ad26.COV2.S vaccination and SARS-CoV-2 variants. Whole-study findings and limits: Spike-specific responses of CD8+ and CD4+ T cells were reported to display substantial breadth after vaccination.

Remarks on this clone: What it binds is not known.

Sequencing was performed with immunoSEQ multiplex PCR; in TCRdb, only in-frame clones are kept and a portion is missing. The table records hundreds of thousands of clones, roughly 90% of them present only once. Specified treatment: about 20 received Ad26.COV2.S at low or high dose, single or two shots; about 5 received placebo; per-sample allocation not given. Collection of samples fell on day 63 after the first vaccine or placebo injection. The sample came from a Boston adult aged 18-55 years. The ends were cut back, 5 bases at V and 6 bases at J, with 10 bases in the middle. The CDR3 sequence is 12 residues long. The germline gives CDR1 SEHNR, CDR2 FQNEAQ (reference sequence).

The chain employs TRBV7-9 and TRBJ1-2; tentative D call: TRBD1 (5 bases). This sample comprised peripheral blood, obtained in a trial of Ad26.COV2.S vaccine versus placebo. This TCR came from a person between 18 and 65 years old who received the Ad26.COV2.S COVID-19 vaccine or a placebo. The CDR3 DNA reads TGTGCCAGCAGCCCTCCGACAGATGGCTACACCTTC. It codes for CASSPPTDGYTF.